One T cell receptor (beta chain) is described in this entry. Its matching antigen is unknown. The entry originates in a study of cytomegalovirus exposure and HLA in healthy donors. Study observations and caveats: Later analysis showed most CMV-associated TCR beta chains appearing HLA-restricted. When a later analysis compared HLA-associated TCR beta chains with equally common others, the HLA-associated chains turned out to be more clonally expanded and to have lower generation probabilities. Whilst most TCR sequences proved rare, a subset of public TCRs occurred across many donors.

Each of the donors was a healthy bone marrow donor. CDR3 size: 14 residues. The germline V gene encodes CDR1 KGHSH and CDR2 LQKENI. V lost 0 bases and J lost 1, with 6 bases in between. PCR involved 60 Vbeta and 13 Jbeta primers. Profiling relied on immunoSEQ multiplex PCR, and the TCRdb table lists in-frame clones only, not all of them. The sample spans some 180,000 clones; the ten largest clones claim 6.5%. The specimen was PBMCs. The source is a man aged 30 to 39 in good health and CMV-seronegative. The rearrangement uses TRBV18 and TRBJ1-1; D may be TRBD1 (5 bases). The CDR3 sequence is CASSPPQGNTEAFF. CDR3 DNA sequence: TGTGCCAGCTCACCACCTCAGGGGAACACTGAAGCTTTCTTT. The full variable domain, with the rest looked up from reference TRBV18 and TRBJ1-1, is NAGVMQNPRHLVRRRGQEARLRCSPMKGHSHVYWYRQLPEEGLKFMVYLQKENIIDESGMPKERFSAEFPKEGPSILRIQQVVRGDSAAYFCASSPPQGNTEAFFGQGTRLTVV.